Following are 7 T cell receptor beta chains from one sample sequenced in a study of cytomegalovirus exposure and HLA in healthy donors. The method was immunoSEQ multiplex PCR; TCRdb's version includes in-frame clones alone and lacks a portion of them. The sample lists fewer than 200,000 clones; under 90% were seen once. Source material: PBMCs. The receptors derive from a woman in her late teens or twenties in good health and CMV-seropositive.

V usage is TRBV4-3 and J usage is TRBJ2-7, with 9 bases that match TRBD2. The ends lost 0 bases at V and 4 bases at J; junction bases unmatched: 10. Germline CDR1 reads LGHNA; CDR2 reads YSLEER. The CDR3 contains 17 residues. In DNA, the CDR3 is TGCGCCAGCAGCCAAGATCTCATGCGGGAGGGCCAATACGAGCAGTACTTC. It specifies CASSQDLMREGQYEQYF.

This clone was counted a single time. The rearrangement joins TRBV4-1 to TRBJ1-2; D is unresolved. Trimming pared 0 bases from V and 6 bases from J, leaving 17 bases between. Germline V CDR1 and CDR2: MGHRA, YSYEKL. CDR3 size: 16 residues. For the CDR3, the DNA is TGCGCCAGCAGCCAAGATAGGAGGAGAGGGTTCGATGGCTACACCTTC. This sequence encodes CASSQDRRRGFDGYTF.

V usage is TRBV15 and J usage is TRBJ2-1; D is possibly TRBD1 (5 bases). The CDR3 runs 15 residues. CDR1 is LNHNV and CDR2 is YYDKDF in the germline V gene (reference sequence). Trimming pared 0 bases from V and 7 bases from J, leaving 13 bases between. The CDR3 here is CATSRDLGKGNEQFF. DNA of the CDR3: TGTGCCACCAGCAGAGATTTAGGGAAGGGGAATGAGCAGTTCTTC.

V usage is TRBV21-1 and J usage is TRBJ2-7; TRBD1, the table's D call, lacks a check against the DNA. TRBV21-1 is listed as a pseudogene. This CDR3 has 13 residues. CDR3 sequence (DNA): TGTGCCTGGCCGGGACACTTAACCTACGAGCAGTACTTC. This encodes CAWPGHLTYEQYF.

The chain carries TRBV12-2 and TRBJ2-7; the table's D gene call, TRBD2, was not cross checked with the DNA. TRBV12-2 is given as a pseudogene. The CDR3 runs 15 residues. CDR3 coding DNA: TGTGCAAGTCGCCCCCAGGAGCGGGAGATCCACGAGCAGTACTTC. Encoded protein: CASRPQEREIHEQYF.

The chain employs TRBV9 and TRBJ2-6; a possible D gene is TRBD1 (6 bases). CDR1 SGDLS and CDR2 YYNGEE come from the germline V gene. The CDR3 contains 18 residues. V shed 3 bases and J shed 0 bases, with 16 bases lying between them. The CDR3 spells CASSARDTYYSGANVLTF. Here the CDR3 DNA reads TGTGCCAGCAGCGCCAGGGACACCTACTACTCTGGGGCCAACGTCCTGACTTTC.

This chain uses TRBV10-1 with TRBJ1-1; TRBD1 matches 7 bases. CDR1 is WNHNN, CDR2 SYGVQD, per germline (reference sequence). There are 12 residues in the CDR3. After removal of 3 bases from V and 7 bases from J, the junction contained 2 bases not matched to a gene. In DNA form, the CDR3 reads TGCGCCAGCAGTGATGGACAGGTTGAAGCTTTCTTT. This encodes CASSDGQVEAFF.